The present T cell receptor (beta chain) was sequenced within a study of regulatory T cells in long-lasting Graves disease. V lost 8 bases to trimming and J lost 5 bases, with 10 bases between them. From germline, CDR1 is MNHNS and CDR2 SASEGT. The CDR3 extends over 12 amino acids. In this sample, this clonotype turned up many times. The antigen is not known. Time point denoted: newly diagnosed GD, antithyroid drugs for less than 3 months. Construction of the TCR library relied on RNA isolated from PBMCs. EDTA tubes received roughly 8.6 milliliters of drawn peripheral blood. Libraries of TCR beta came from iRepertoire HTBI primers plus Arm-PCR of CDR3 regions. TCRdb called the multiplex PCR reads again in MiXCR, with one record for every CDR3 protein. The sample lists some 250,000 distinct CDR3 sequences; roughly 18% were seen once. Whole-study results and caveats: The analysis examined peripheral blood only and excluded thyroid tissue.

The source material was peripheral blood mononuclear cells (PBMCs), sampled at new diagnosis, from a patient treated with antithyroid drugs. The source of this sequence is a female donor with Graves disease. The J gene is TRBJ2-1, the V gene TRBV6-1, with a tentative D call TRBD2 (7 bases). The CDR3 coding sequence is TGTGCCAGCGGGAGGGGGAACAATGAGCAGTTCTTC. This sequence encodes CASGRGNNEQFF.